This entry lists 10 T cell receptor beta chains sequenced from one sample in a study of blood T cell repertoires in COVID-19. TCRdb's table, derived via immunoSEQ multiplex PCR, lists solely in-frame clones and lacks some. The sample lists hundreds of thousands of clones, roughly 85% occurring once. Specimen: peripheral blood. Receptor source: a woman aged 25 to 39 with active or convalescent COVID-19.

V and J are TRBV7-9 and TRBJ2-3; 10 nucleotides align to TRBD2. This CDR3 is 16 amino acids long. Unmatched junction bases numbered 8, after V lost 2 bases and J lost 6 bases. In germline, CDR1 is SEHNR, CDR2 FQNEAQ (reference sequence). CDR3 sequence (DNA): TGTGCCAGCAGCTTATCCGTAGCGGGGGGTTTTGATACGCAGTATTTT. Translated, it gives CASSLSVAGGFDTQYF.

The chain is built from TRBV29-1 and TRBJ1-2, with a possible D match to TRBD1 (6 bases). CDR1 and CDR2 (germline): SQVTM, ANQGSEA. Trimming cost V 3 bases and J 6 bases, with 20 bases left between them. The CDR3 extends over 15 amino acids. CDR3 residues: CSVDYPGGAEDGYTF. The CDR3 nucleotides read TGCAGCGTTGATTATCCGGGGGGCGCAGAAGATGGCTACACCTTC.

This chain joins TRBV6-2 or TRBV6-3 and TRBJ2-7; 8 positions match TRBD2. This CDR3 has 15 amino acids. From germline, CDR1 is MNHEY and CDR2 SVGEGT. V shed 2 bases, J shed 2 bases, and the junction held 5 bases outside the gene matches. The CDR3 nucleotides are TGTGCCAGCAGTTACCGTCCGGGGGGGACCTACGAGCAGTACTTC. Translation gives CASSYRPGGTYEQYF.

The CDR3 sequence: CASSSTSGNYGYTF. The DNA for the CDR3 is TGTGCCAGCAGCTCAACTTCAGGGAACTATGGCTACACCTTC. The rearrangement links TRBV13 to TRBJ1-2, with TRBD1 as a possible D gene (5 bases). Germline assignment: CDR1 PRHDT and CDR2 FYEKMQ (reference sequence). The CDR3 covers 14 residues. With 4 bases removed from V and 2 bases from J, the gap between germline ends came to 11 bases.

This chain links TRBV7-2 with TRBJ2-7; TRBD2 matches 7 bases. This CDR3 is 15 amino acids long. Germline loops: CDR1 SGHTA, CDR2 FQGNSA. The J segment lost 5 bases and the V segment lost 5 bases, leaving 12 bases of the junction unmatched. DNA of the CDR3: TGTGCCAGCAGCCTTAGTCCGACTAGCTGGAACGAGCAGTACTTC. It encodes CASSLSPTSWNEQYF.

This chain links TRBV5-1 with TRBJ2-5; the match to TRBD2 covers 13 bases. CDR1 and CDR2 from the germline V gene are SGHRS and YFSETQ. V lost 0 bases and J lost 5; bases outside the gene matches: 7. This CDR3 region has 17 residues. CDR3: CASSLGLAGGLAETQYF. CDR3 sequence (DNA): TGCGCCAGCAGCTTGGGACTAGCGGGAGGTTTAGCGGAGACCCAGTACTTC.

The chain links TRBV29-1 to TRBJ2-7, with D possibly TRBD2 on 6 matching bases. The CDR3 covers 13 residues. The germline CDR1 and CDR2 sequences are SQVTM and ANQGSEA. Trimming left V 4 bases short and J 3 bases short, with 13 bases between. This CDR3 reads CSVGELGGYEQYF. The CDR3 DNA is TGCAGCGTTGGGGAATTGGGAGGCTACGAGCAGTACTTC.

This sequence joins TRBV29-1 and TRBJ1-1; D is perhaps TRBD1 (6 bases). With 7 bases removed from V and 6 bases from J, the gap between germline ends came to 24 bases. The germline V gene has CDR1 SQVTM and CDR2 ANQGSEA. There are 15 residues in the CDR3. CDR3 in DNA: TGCAGCGCCGAAACAGGGAAAACGATCCAATCTGAAGCTTTCTTT. Translation: CSAETGKTIQSEAFF.

V gene TRBV19 combines with J gene TRBJ2-2, with D perhaps matching TRBD1 (6 bases). The CDR3 totals 16 residues. In germline, CDR1 is LNHDA, CDR2 SQIVND (reference sequence). The germline V and J ends were trimmed by 4 bases and 5 bases, with 17 bases remaining between them. CDR3 sequence: CASSTGTRAETGELFF. The CDR3 DNA follows: TGTGCCAGTAGTACCGGGACAAGGGCGGAGACCGGGGAGCTGTTTTTT.

J is TRBJ1-5 and V is TRBV7-9; D ambiguous. With 11 bases removed from V and 4 bases from J, the gap between germline ends came to 15 bases. The CDR3 is 13 residues long. Per the germline V gene, CDR1 is SEHNR and CDR2 is FQNEAQ (reference sequence). DNA for the CDR3: TGTGCCGCCCAGAGTTCGGGGAATCAGCCCCAGCATTTT. It is translated as CAAQSSGNQPQHF.